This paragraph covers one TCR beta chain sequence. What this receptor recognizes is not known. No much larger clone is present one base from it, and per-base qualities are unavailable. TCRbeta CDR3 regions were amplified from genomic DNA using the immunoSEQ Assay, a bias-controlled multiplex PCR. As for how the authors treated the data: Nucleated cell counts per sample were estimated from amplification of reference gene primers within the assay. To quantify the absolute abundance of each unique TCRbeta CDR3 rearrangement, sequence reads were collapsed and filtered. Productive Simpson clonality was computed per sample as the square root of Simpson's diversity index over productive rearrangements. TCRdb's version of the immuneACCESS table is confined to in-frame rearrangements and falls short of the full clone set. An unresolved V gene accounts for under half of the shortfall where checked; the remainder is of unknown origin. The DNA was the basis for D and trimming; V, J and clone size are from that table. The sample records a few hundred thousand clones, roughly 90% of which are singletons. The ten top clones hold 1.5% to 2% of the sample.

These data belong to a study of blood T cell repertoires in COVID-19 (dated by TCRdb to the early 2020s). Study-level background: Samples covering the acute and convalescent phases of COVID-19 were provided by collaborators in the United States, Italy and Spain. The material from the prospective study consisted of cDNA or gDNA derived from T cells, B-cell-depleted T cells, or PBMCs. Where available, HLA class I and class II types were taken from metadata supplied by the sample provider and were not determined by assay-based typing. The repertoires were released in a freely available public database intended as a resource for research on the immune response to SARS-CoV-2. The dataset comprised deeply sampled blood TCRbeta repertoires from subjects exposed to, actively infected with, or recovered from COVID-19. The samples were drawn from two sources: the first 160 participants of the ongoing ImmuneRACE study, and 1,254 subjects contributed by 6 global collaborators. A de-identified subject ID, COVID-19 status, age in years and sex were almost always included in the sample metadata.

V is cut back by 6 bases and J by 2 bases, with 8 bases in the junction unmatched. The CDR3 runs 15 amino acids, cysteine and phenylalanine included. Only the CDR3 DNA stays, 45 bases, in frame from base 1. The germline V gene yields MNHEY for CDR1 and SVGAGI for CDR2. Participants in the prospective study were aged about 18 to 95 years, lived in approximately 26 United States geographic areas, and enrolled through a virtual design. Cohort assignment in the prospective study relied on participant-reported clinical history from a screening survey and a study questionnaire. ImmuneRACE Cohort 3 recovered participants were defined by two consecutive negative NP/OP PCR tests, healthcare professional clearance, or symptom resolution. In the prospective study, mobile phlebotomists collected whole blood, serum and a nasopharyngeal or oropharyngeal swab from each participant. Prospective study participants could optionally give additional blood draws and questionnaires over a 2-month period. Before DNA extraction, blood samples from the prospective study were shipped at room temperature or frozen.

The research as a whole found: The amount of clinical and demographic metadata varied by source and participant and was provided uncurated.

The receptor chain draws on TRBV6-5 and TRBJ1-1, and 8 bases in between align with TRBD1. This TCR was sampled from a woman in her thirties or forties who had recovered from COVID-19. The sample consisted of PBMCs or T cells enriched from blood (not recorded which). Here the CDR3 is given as CASRPIGQGNTEAFF. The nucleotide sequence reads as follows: TGTGCCAGCAGGCCCATCGGACAGGGCAACACTGAAGCTTTCTTT.